This is a list of T cell receptor beta chains from one sample in a study of response to subunit inactivated influenza vaccine. TCRdb recomputed calls from the RT-PCR reads with MiXCR, one row per CDR3 protein. This sample yields 150,000 to 200,000 distinct CDR3 sequences, of which roughly 12% are seen a single time; about 29% belongs to the top ten. This sample also appeared in a second study, on T cells expressing NK-cell markers.

This material consisted of CD8+ T cells sorted from PBMCs, taken roughly 12 days after vaccination. The receptors here all came from a man in his forties or fifties who received an inactivated influenza vaccine. The CDR3 runs from the conserved cysteine through the conserved F or W. Each record gives: J gene, clone size, D gene, V gene, CDR3 protein, CDR3 DNA. The D gene is left open where the match is weak. A row's size may be missing; if present it is once, few, many or a size class.

J: TRBJ2-1
size: many
D: NA
V: TRBV12-3/TRBV12-4
CDR3: CASSLAGLNEQFF
DNA: TGTGCCAGCAGTTTAGCGGGCCTCAATGAGCAGTTCTTC

J: TRBJ2-3
size: NA
D: NA
V: TRBV6-1
CDR3: CASSRGLLDTQYF
DNA: TGTGCCAGCAGCCGAGGCTTGTTAGATACGCAGTATTTT

J: TRBJ2-7
size: many
D: TRBD1
V: TRBV5-1
CDR3: CASSEGTGRTYEQYF
DNA: TGCGCCAGCAGCGAGGGGACAGGCCGAACCTACGAGCAGTACTTC

J: TRBJ2-7
size: NA
D: NA
V: TRBV10-1
CDR3: CASSDRQEPYEQYF
DNA: TGCGCCAGCAGTGACAGACAGGAGCCCTACGAGCAGTACTTC

J: TRBJ2-7
size: NA
D: NA
V: TRBV28
CDR3: CASSFSTGSYEQYF
DNA: TGTGCCAGCAGTTTCTCCACAGGCTCCTACGAGCAGTACTTC

J: TRBJ2-2
size: few
D: NA
V: TRBV20-1
CDR3: CSARMGGGEEAGELFF
DNA: TGCAGTGCTAGAATGGGCGGAGGTGAGGAGGCCGGGGAGCTGTTTTTT

J: TRBJ2-3
size: once
D: NA
V: TRBV27
CDR3: CASSLLDYTDTQYF
DNA: TGTGCCAGCAGTTTATTAGACTACACAGATACGCAGTATTTT

J: TRBJ2-3
size: NA
D: NA
V: TRBV28
CDR3: CASTRQPATDTQYF
DNA: TGTGCCAGCACTAGGCAGCCAGCCACAGATACGCAGTATTTT

J: TRBJ2-7
size: many
D: TRBD2
V: TRBV11-2
CDR3: CASSLDSRLAGGPSYEQYF
DNA: TGTGCCAGCAGCTTAGATTCGCGACTAGCGGGGGGCCCATCCTACGAGCAGTACTTC

J: TRBJ2-1
size: many
D: NA
V: TRBV3-1
CDR3: CASSQTGSAYNEQFF
DNA: TGTGCCAGCAGCCAGACTGGGAGCGCTTACAATGAGCAGTTCTTC

J: TRBJ1-1
size: few
D: NA
V: TRBV12-3/TRBV12-4
CDR3: CASSLTDMNTEAFF
DNA: TGTGCCAGCAGTTTAACAGACATGAACACTGAAGCTTTCTTT

J: TRBJ2-2
size: NA
D: NA
V: TRBV20-1
CDR3: CSARGVPLSPGELFF
DNA: TGCAGTGCTAGAGGGGTCCCCCTCTCTCCCGGGGAGCTGTTTTTT

J: TRBJ2-1
size: NA
D: NA
V: TRBV6-5
CDR3: CASSSGLPDYNEQFF
DNA: TGTGCCAGCAGTTCGGGACTGCCCGATTACAATGAGCAGTTCTTC

J: TRBJ2-2
size: NA
D: NA
V: TRBV12-3/TRBV12-4
CDR3: CASSPYTDTGELFF
DNA: TGTGCCAGCAGTCCTTATACGGACACCGGGGAGCTGTTTTTT

J: TRBJ2-1
size: NA
D: NA
V: TRBV15
CDR3: CATSRGWAAYNEQFF
DNA: TGTGCCACCAGCAGAGGGTGGGCGGCATACAATGAGCAGTTCTTC

J: TRBJ2-3
size: many
D: TRBD1
V: TRBV7-9
CDR3: CASSLRDREKNTQYF
DNA: TGTGCCAGCAGCTTAAGGGACAGGGAAAAGAATACGCAGTATTTT

J: TRBJ2-4
size: NA
D: NA
V: TRBV7-9
CDR3: CASSLYGTIAKNIQYF
DNA: TGTGCCAGCAGCTTATATGGAACGATAGCCAAAAACATTCAGTACTTC

J: TRBJ2-5
size: NA
D: TRBD2
V: TRBV2
CDR3: CASSEVAGEETQYF
DNA: TGTGCCAGCAGTGAAGTAGCGGGAGAGGAGACCCAGTACTTC

J: TRBJ2-7
size: NA
D: NA
V: TRBV6-2/TRBV6-3
CDR3: CASSVGVLEEQYF
DNA: TGTGCCAGCTCCGTGGGAGTTCTCGAGGAGCAGTACTTC

J: TRBJ2-3
size: many
D: TRBD2
V: TRBV20-1
CDR3: CSARDTSGVTDTQYF
DNA: TGCAGTGCTAGAGATACTAGCGGGGTCACAGATACGCAGTATTTT

J: TRBJ2-3
size: NA
D: TRBD2
V: TRBV20-1
CDR3: CSARDLTSGVGDTQYF
DNA: TGCAGTGCTAGAGATTTAACTAGCGGAGTCGGAGATACGCAGTATTTT

J: TRBJ2-1
size: NA
D: TRBD2
V: TRBV28
CDR3: CASSLGTSGSSDEQFF
DNA: TGTGCCAGCAGTCTCGGCACTAGCGGGAGTAGCGATGAGCAGTTCTTC